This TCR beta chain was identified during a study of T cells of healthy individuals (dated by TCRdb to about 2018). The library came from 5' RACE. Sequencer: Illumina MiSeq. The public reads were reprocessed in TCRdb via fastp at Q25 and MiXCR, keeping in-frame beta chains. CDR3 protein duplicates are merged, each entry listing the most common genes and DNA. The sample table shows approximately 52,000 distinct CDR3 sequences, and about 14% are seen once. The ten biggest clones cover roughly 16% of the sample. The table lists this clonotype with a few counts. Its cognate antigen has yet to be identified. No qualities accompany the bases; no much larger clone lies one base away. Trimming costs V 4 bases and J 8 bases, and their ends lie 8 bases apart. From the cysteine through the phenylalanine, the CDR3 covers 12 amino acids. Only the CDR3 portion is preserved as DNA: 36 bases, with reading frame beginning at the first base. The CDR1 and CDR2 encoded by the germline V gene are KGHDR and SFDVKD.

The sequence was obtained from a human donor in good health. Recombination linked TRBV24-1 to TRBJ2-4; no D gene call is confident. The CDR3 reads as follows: CATSDAMDIQYF. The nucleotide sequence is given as TGTGCCACCAGTGACGCTATGGACATTCAGTACTTC.